Sequencing of this T cell receptor beta chain was carried out in a study of blood T cell repertoires in COVID-19. Study-level background: T cells, B-cell-depleted T cells, or PBMCs provided the cDNA or gDNA that served as material.

The study drew participants aged about 18 to 89 years from about two dozen US areas. Clinical history reported by participants formed the basis on which cohorts were assigned. Authors' data handling: Estimated nucleated cell counts came from reference gene primer amplification. Method: immunoSEQ multiplex PCR; TCRdb's copy keeps in-frame clones and lacks some. Clone size and V and J calls were adopted from that table, with D and trimming inferred from the DNA. In the table there are just over 250,000 clones, roughly 80% of which are singletons. Deletions cut 3 bases from V and 0 bases from J, with 5 bases between. Germline CDR1 is LNHDA and CDR2 is SQIVND (reference sequence). This CDR3 comprises 14 residues.

Sequenced material: PBMCs or T cells enriched from blood (not recorded which). The chain employs TRBV19 and TRBJ1-4; no clear D gene. The sequence derives from a man aged 25-45 years with acute COVID-19. DNA for the CDR3: TGTGCCAGTAGTATCGTAACAACTAATGAAAAACTGTTTTTT. This encodes CASSIVTTNEKLFF.